The 10 T cell receptor beta chains in this list originate from one sample, sequenced in a study of blood T cell repertoires in COVID-19. The protocol was immunoSEQ multiplex PCR, while the TCRdb copy is restricted to in-frame clones and leaves out a portion. The sample has fewer than 250,000 clones; roughly four fifths are singletons. Sequenced material: peripheral blood. The receptors originated from a woman in her fifties or sixties with acute or convalescent COVID-19.

V is TRBV7-2 and J is TRBJ2-3; 8 bases fit TRBD2. CDR1 is SGHTA and CDR2 is FQGNSA in the germline V gene. Trimming took 1 base from V and 3 from J; bases not matched to a gene: 3. The CDR3 length is 15 residues. CDR3 DNA: TGTGCCAGCAGCTTAGTCGGGGGGGCTACAGATACGCAGTATTTT. It specifies CASSLVGGATDTQYF.

This clone was seen only a few times. This sequence joins TRBV4-1 and TRBJ2-2; TRBD1 is a possible D gene (6 bases). Trimming pared 0 bases from V and 2 bases from J, leaving 10 bases between. CDR1 MGHRA and CDR2 YSYEKL come from the germline V gene. CDR3 length equals 16 residues. CDR3 region: CASSQDRDTNTGELFF. The CDR3 region has the DNA TGCGCCAGCAGCCAAGACCGGGACACCAACACCGGGGAGCTGTTTTTT.

The chain combines TRBV28 with TRBJ1-6; perhaps TRBD1 as D (6 bases). Germline V lookup: CDR1 MDHEN, CDR2 SYDVKM. V was cut by 5 bases and J by 1 base, with 18 bases left in between. The CDR3 runs to 18 residues. CDR3 sequence reads: CASSTTSRGGSYNSPLHF. For the CDR3, the DNA is TGTGCCAGCAGTACTACCTCTCGAGGGGGATCCTATAATTCACCCCTCCACTTT.

The gene calls are TRBV30 and TRBJ1-1; the D is unclear. The CDR3 length is 14 residues. CDR1 is GTSNPN and CDR2 is SVGIG in the germline V gene (reference sequence). Trimming cost V 0 bases and J 1 base, with 9 bases left between them. CDR3 nucleotides: TGTGCCTGGAGTGTTACGGGGTCGAACACTGAAGCTTTCTTT. It yields the protein CAWSVTGSNTEAFF.

The V call is TRBV7-9, the J call TRBJ1-5, with TRBD1 matching 7 bases. The CDR3 runs to 13 residues. The V segment lost 8 bases and the J segment 2 bases; nucleotides outside the gene matches: 3. The germline CDR1 and CDR2 sequences are SEHNR and FQNEAQ (reference sequence). This CDR3 reads CASEGAGNQPQHF. In nucleotides, the CDR3 is TGTGCCAGCGAGGGGGCGGGCAATCAGCCCCAGCATTTT.

The rearrangement joins TRBV7-9 to TRBJ2-2; D is perhaps TRBD2 (6 bases). This CDR3 region has 15 residues. Deletions cut 3 bases from V and 6 bases from J, with 14 bases between. Looked up from germline, CDR1 is SEHNR and CDR2 is FQNEAQ (reference sequence). CDR3 in DNA: TGTGCCAGCAGCTTTCTCGGGAGAGGGTCCGGGGAGCTGTTTTTT. Translating gives CASSFLGRGSGELFF.

This clone has just one count. The DNA of the CDR3 is TGTGCCAGCAGCCGGGGGACAGGATATACCGGGGAGCTGTTTTTT. It encodes CASSRGTGYTGELFF. This chain connects TRBV5-6 to TRBJ2-2; 8 positions match TRBD1. The CDR3 spans 15 residues. J lost 5 bases, V lost 4 bases, and 7 bases had no gene match. From germline, CDR1 is SGHDT and CDR2 YYEEEE. Complete variable domain (other parts from reference TRBV5-6 and TRBJ2-2): DAGVTQSPTHLIKTRGQQVTLRCSPKSGHDTVSWYQQALGQGPQFIFQYYEEEERQRGNFPDRFSGHQFPNYSSELNVNALLLGDSALYLCASSRGTGYTGELFFGEGSRLTVL.

The CDR3 nucleotides read TGTGCCAGCACCAAACAGGGGTTCGCCGGGGAGCTGTTTTTT. Protein: CASTKQGFAGELFF. The chain carries TRBV11-2 and TRBJ2-2; 7 bases are a match to TRBD1. V lost 7 bases, J lost 6 bases, and 8 bases stayed unmatched. CDR1 and CDR2 (germline): SGHAT, FQNNGV. CDR3 length: 14 residues.

This rearrangement joins TRBV19 to TRBJ1-1; the D is unclear. The ends were cut back, 5 bases at V and 0 bases at J, with 7 bases in the middle. CDR1 and CDR2 from the germline V gene are LNHDA and SQIVND (reference sequence). The CDR3 contains 13 residues. CDR3 sequence: CASSDDMNTEAFF. The CDR3 DNA reads TGTGCCAGTAGTGACGACATGAACACTGAAGCTTTCTTT.

In its sample, this clone was seen once. This sequence joins TRBV18 and TRBJ2-7; 8 bases align to TRBD2. After removal of 2 bases from V and 6 bases from J, the junction contained 9 bases not matched to a gene. CDR3 length: 15 amino acids. Germline assignment: CDR1 KGHSH and CDR2 LQKENI. DNA of the CDR3: TGTGCCAGCTCACCAGCGGGGGGTGACGTTCTCGAGCAGTACTTC. It specifies CASSPAGGDVLEQYF.